This is a list of T cell receptor beta chains from one sample in a study of cytomegalovirus exposure and HLA in healthy donors. Sequencing was performed with immunoSEQ multiplex PCR; in TCRdb, only in-frame clones are kept and a portion is missing. Here the sample spans 110,000 to 150,000 clones, 70% to 85% being singletons. The sequenced sample was PBMCs. These receptors were taken from a woman in her fifties or sixties in good health and CMV-seropositive. CDR3s include the opening cysteine and the closing phenylalanine or tryptophan. The order of the fields is CDR3 protein, CDR3 DNA, clone size, J gene, D gene, V gene. D genes are given only for firm matches. Clone sizes are given selectively: once, few, many, or a class where the clone is expanded.

cdr3_aa: CAWSAVNEQFF
cdr3_nt: TGTGCCTGGAGTGCGGTCAATGAGCAGTTCTTC
clone_size: NA
j_call: TRBJ2-1
d_call: NA
v_call: TRBV30

cdr3_aa: CASSFDTGRETQYF
cdr3_nt: TGCGCCAGCAGCTTCGATACTGGGCGAGAGACCCAGTACTTC
clone_size: NA
j_call: TRBJ2-5
d_call: NA
v_call: TRBV5-1

cdr3_aa: CATLQQGMDTEAFF
cdr3_nt: TGTGCCACCTTACAACAGGGGATGGACACTGAAGCTTTCTTT
clone_size: NA
j_call: TRBJ1-1
d_call: TRBD1
v_call: TRBV15

cdr3_aa: CASSRLAGGTNEQFF
cdr3_nt: TGTGCCAGCAGCCGGCTAGCGGGAGGTACCAATGAGCAGTTCTTC
clone_size: few
j_call: TRBJ2-1
d_call: TRBD2
v_call: TRBV11-3

cdr3_aa: CASQGAMETQYF
cdr3_nt: TGTGCCAGTCAGGGGGCCATGGAGACCCAGTACTTC
clone_size: NA
j_call: TRBJ2-5
d_call: TRBD1
v_call: TRBV11-2

cdr3_aa: CASGLTGGRATVDEQFF
cdr3_nt: TGTGCTAGTGGTTTGACGGGCGGGAGGGCCACGGTGGATGAGCAGTTCTTC
clone_size: NA
j_call: TRBJ2-1
d_call: TRBD2
v_call: TRBV12-5

cdr3_aa: CASSFGRDFPSYEQYF
cdr3_nt: TGTGCCAGCAGCTTTGGGAGGGACTTCCCTTCCTACGAGCAGTACTTC
clone_size: NA
j_call: TRBJ2-7
d_call: TRBD2
v_call: TRBV7-8

cdr3_aa: CASSYTILARPPDTQYF
cdr3_nt: TGCGCCAGCAGCTACACCATCCTAGCGCGACCCCCAGATACGCAGTATTTT
clone_size: NA
j_call: TRBJ2-3
d_call: NA
v_call: TRBV5-1

cdr3_aa: CASSVEAYRDTQYF
cdr3_nt: TGTGCCAGCAGCGTAGAAGCCTATCGAGATACGCAGTATTTT
clone_size: NA
j_call: TRBJ2-3
d_call: NA
v_call: TRBV9

cdr3_aa: CASSLNMMRETQYF
cdr3_nt: TGCGCCAGCAGCTTAAATATGATGAGAGAGACCCAGTACTTC
clone_size: NA
j_call: TRBJ2-5
d_call: NA
v_call: TRBV5-1

cdr3_aa: CASSLGQGTGQETQYF
cdr3_nt: TGTGCCAGCAGTTTAGGCCAAGGGACAGGACAAGAGACCCAGTACTTC
clone_size: NA
j_call: TRBJ2-5
d_call: TRBD1
v_call: TRBV7-3

cdr3_aa: CASSLRQGGWYGYTF
cdr3_nt: TGTGCCAGCAGTCTTAGACAGGGGGGTTGGTATGGCTACACCTTC
clone_size: NA
j_call: TRBJ1-2
d_call: TRBD1
v_call: TRBV28

cdr3_aa: CASSLVGLSSYNEQFF
cdr3_nt: TGTGCCAGCAGCTTAGTAGGACTCAGCTCCTACAATGAGCAGTTCTTC
clone_size: NA
j_call: TRBJ2-1
d_call: NA
v_call: TRBV7-2

cdr3_aa: CASSQLQASDTEAFF
cdr3_nt: TGCGCCAGCAGCCAATTACAGGCTTCCGACACTGAAGCTTTCTTT
clone_size: NA
j_call: TRBJ1-1
d_call: NA
v_call: TRBV4-1

cdr3_aa: CASTEGTATGELFF
cdr3_nt: TGTGCCAGCACCGAGGGGACAGCCACCGGGGAGCTGTTTTTT
clone_size: NA
j_call: TRBJ2-2
d_call: TRBD1
v_call: TRBV6-5

cdr3_aa: CSVGDRNSYEQYF
cdr3_nt: TGCAGCGTCGGTGACAGAAACTCCTACGAGCAGTACTTC
clone_size: NA
j_call: TRBJ2-7
d_call: NA
v_call: TRBV29-1

cdr3_aa: CASRITSFGELFF
cdr3_nt: TGTGCCAGCAGGATTACTAGTTTCGGGGAGCTGTTTTTT
clone_size: NA
j_call: TRBJ2-2
d_call: NA
v_call: TRBV6-6

cdr3_aa: CASSRLREWNTGELFF
cdr3_nt: TGTGCCAGCAGTCGACTCCGGGAGTGGAACACCGGGGAGCTGTTTTTT
clone_size: NA
j_call: TRBJ2-2
d_call: NA
v_call: TRBV5-6

cdr3_aa: CASSLALAGGRTQYF
cdr3_nt: TGTGCCAGCAGCTTAGCGCTAGCGGGAGGGAGGACCCAGTACTTC
clone_size: NA
j_call: TRBJ2-5
d_call: TRBD2
v_call: TRBV7-9

cdr3_aa: CAISEGGQGLFNEQFF
cdr3_nt: TGTGCCATCAGTGAGGGCGGACAGGGGTTATTCAATGAGCAGTTCTTC
clone_size: NA
j_call: TRBJ2-1
d_call: TRBD1
v_call: TRBV10-3

cdr3_aa: CASSPSGGSTDTQYF
cdr3_nt: TGTGCCAGCAGCCCTAGCGGGGGTTCCACAGATACGCAGTATTTT
clone_size: NA
j_call: TRBJ2-3
d_call: TRBD2
v_call: TRBV2

cdr3_aa: CASSPGQGTDTQYF
cdr3_nt: TGTGCCAGCAGTCCGGGACAGGGTACGGATACGCAGTATTTT
clone_size: NA
j_call: TRBJ2-3
d_call: TRBD1
v_call: TRBV28

cdr3_aa: CASSKDRAENTIYF
cdr3_nt: TGTGCCAGCAGCAAAGACAGGGCGGAAAACACCATATATTTT
clone_size: NA
j_call: TRBJ1-3
d_call: TRBD1
v_call: TRBV25-1

cdr3_aa: CASWDRGVMNAEAFF
cdr3_nt: TGTGCCAGTTGGGACAGGGGCGTTATGAACGCTGAAGCTTTCTTT
clone_size: NA
j_call: TRBJ1-1
d_call: TRBD1
v_call: TRBV19

cdr3_aa: CARTREVPYEQYF
cdr3_nt: TGTGCTAGGACGAGGGAGGTCCCCTACGAGCAGTACTTC
clone_size: once
j_call: TRBJ2-7
d_call: NA
v_call: TRBV7-7

cdr3_aa: CASSEVASGNNEQFF
cdr3_nt: TGTGCCAGCAGTGAAGTCGCTAGCGGCAACAATGAGCAGTTCTTC
clone_size: NA
j_call: TRBJ2-1
d_call: TRBD2
v_call: TRBV6-1

cdr3_aa: CARSYTRDGLSSGANVLTF
cdr3_nt: TGTGCCAGAAGCTATACGCGGGACGGCTTAAGCTCTGGGGCCAACGTCCTGACTTTC
clone_size: NA
j_call: TRBJ2-6
d_call: NA
v_call: TRBV5-3

cdr3_aa: CASSSRLESNYEQYF
cdr3_nt: TGTGCCAGCAGTTCGCGTTTGGAGTCGAACTACGAGCAGTACTTC
clone_size: NA
j_call: TRBJ2-7
d_call: NA
v_call: TRBV5-4

cdr3_aa: CASTESRGADTQYF
cdr3_nt: TGTGCCAGCACCGAATCCCGGGGGGCAGATACGCAGTATTTT
clone_size: NA
j_call: TRBJ2-3
d_call: TRBD2
v_call: TRBV7-2

cdr3_aa: CASSPGAAGNYGYTF
cdr3_nt: TGTGCCAGCTCACCGGGCGCGGCAGGGAACTATGGCTACACCTTC
clone_size: NA
j_call: TRBJ1-2
d_call: NA
v_call: TRBV18

cdr3_aa: CASFDSTPLSEQYF
cdr3_nt: TGTGCCAGCTTCGACAGTACCCCTCTATCCGAGCAGTACTTC
clone_size: NA
j_call: TRBJ2-7
d_call: NA
v_call: TRBV28

cdr3_aa: CASSIAGSQYNEQFF
cdr3_nt: TGTGCCAGCAGTATCGCAGGGTCTCAATACAATGAGCAGTTCTTC
clone_size: NA
j_call: TRBJ2-1
d_call: NA
v_call: TRBV7-9

cdr3_aa: CASSLRLAEETQYF
cdr3_nt: TGTGCCAGCAGTTTACGGCTAGCGGAAGAGACCCAGTACTTC
clone_size: NA
j_call: TRBJ2-5
d_call: TRBD2
v_call: TRBV27

cdr3_aa: CASSLTSGPDEQYF
cdr3_nt: TGCGCCAGCAGCCTGACTAGCGGGCCTGACGAGCAGTACTTC
clone_size: NA
j_call: TRBJ2-7
d_call: TRBD2
v_call: TRBV4-1

cdr3_aa: CAISDRGANTEAFF
cdr3_nt: TGTGCCATCAGTGATAGGGGCGCCAACACTGAAGCTTTCTTT
clone_size: NA
j_call: TRBJ1-1
d_call: NA
v_call: TRBV10-3

cdr3_aa: CASTKLPGLAGGEQYF
cdr3_nt: TGCGCCAGTACAAAACTCCCGGGACTAGCGGGAGGCGAGCAGTACTTC
clone_size: NA
j_call: TRBJ2-7
d_call: TRBD2
v_call: TRBV5-1

cdr3_aa: CASRGFSRTGGPFPHEQFF
cdr3_nt: TGTGCCAGCAGAGGTTTTTCTAGGACGGGAGGGCCATTCCCCCATGAGCAGTTCTTC
clone_size: NA
j_call: TRBJ2-1
d_call: TRBD2
v_call: TRBV28

cdr3_aa: CASSLAGGANTGELFF
cdr3_nt: TGTGCCAGCAGCTTAGCTGGCGGGGCGAACACCGGGGAGCTGTTTTTT
clone_size: NA
j_call: TRBJ2-2
d_call: NA
v_call: TRBV7-8

cdr3_aa: CASSQTGANVLTF
cdr3_nt: TGTGCCAGCAGTCAAACTGGGGCCAACGTCCTGACTTTC
clone_size: NA
j_call: TRBJ2-6
d_call: NA
v_call: TRBV7-3

cdr3_aa: CASSPRTGNTDTQYF
cdr3_nt: TGCGCCAGCAGCCCTCGGACAGGGAACACAGATACGCAGTATTTT
clone_size: once
j_call: TRBJ2-3
d_call: TRBD1
v_call: TRBV4-3

cdr3_aa: CASSPGPGGLHTIYF
cdr3_nt: TGTGCCAGCAGTCCGGGGCCGGGGGGTTTACACACCATATATTTT
clone_size: few
j_call: TRBJ1-3
d_call: NA
v_call: TRBV27

cdr3_aa: CASTEAGVVGKQYF
cdr3_nt: TGTGCCAGCACCGAGGCGGGAGTTGTAGGAAAGCAGTACTTC
clone_size: few
j_call: TRBJ2-7
d_call: TRBD2
v_call: TRBV2

cdr3_aa: CASSFRTGDEQYF
cdr3_nt: TGTGCCAGCAGCTTTCGGACAGGGGACGAGCAGTACTTC
clone_size: NA
j_call: TRBJ2-7
d_call: TRBD1
v_call: TRBV7-9

cdr3_aa: CASSLTSTSGGAGSYNEQFF
cdr3_nt: TGCGCCAGCAGCCTCACATCGACTAGCGGGGGAGCCGGCTCCTACAATGAGCAGTTCTTC
clone_size: few
j_call: TRBJ2-1
d_call: TRBD2
v_call: TRBV4-1

cdr3_aa: CASRESYGYTF
cdr3_nt: TGTGCCAGTAGGGAGTCCTATGGCTACACCTTC
clone_size: NA
j_call: TRBJ1-2
d_call: NA
v_call: TRBV19